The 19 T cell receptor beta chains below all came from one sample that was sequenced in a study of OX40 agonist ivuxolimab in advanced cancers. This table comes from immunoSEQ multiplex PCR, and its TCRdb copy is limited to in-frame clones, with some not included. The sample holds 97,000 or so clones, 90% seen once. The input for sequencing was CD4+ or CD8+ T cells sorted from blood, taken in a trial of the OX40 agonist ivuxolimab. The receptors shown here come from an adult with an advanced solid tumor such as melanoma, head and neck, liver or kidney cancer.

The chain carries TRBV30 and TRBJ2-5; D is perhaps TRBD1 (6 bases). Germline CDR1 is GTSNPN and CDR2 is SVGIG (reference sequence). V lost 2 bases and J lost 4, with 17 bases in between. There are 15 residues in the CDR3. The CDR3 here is CAWSPGTLRLETQYF. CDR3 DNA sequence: TGTGCCTGGAGTCCTGGGACACTGAGGTTAGAGACCCAGTACTTC. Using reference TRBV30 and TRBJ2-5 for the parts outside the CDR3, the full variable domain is SQTIHQWPATLVQPVGSPLSLECTVEGTSNPNLYWYRQAAGRGLQLLFYSVGIGQISSEVPQNLSASRPQDRQFILSSKKLLLSDSGFYLCAWSPGTLRLETQYFGPGTRLLVL.

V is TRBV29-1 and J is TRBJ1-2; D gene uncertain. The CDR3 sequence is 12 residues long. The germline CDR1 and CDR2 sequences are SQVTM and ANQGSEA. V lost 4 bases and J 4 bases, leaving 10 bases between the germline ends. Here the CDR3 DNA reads TGCAGCGTTGGTGTTCCTGCCTATGGCTACACCTTC. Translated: CSVGVPAYGYTF.

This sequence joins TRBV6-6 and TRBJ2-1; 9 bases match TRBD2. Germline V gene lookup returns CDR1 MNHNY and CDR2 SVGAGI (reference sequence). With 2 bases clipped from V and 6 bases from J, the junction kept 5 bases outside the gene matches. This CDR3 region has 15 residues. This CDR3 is CASSYAGGPSNEQFF. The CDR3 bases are TGTGCCAGCAGTTACGCGGGAGGGCCTAGCAATGAGCAGTTCTTC.

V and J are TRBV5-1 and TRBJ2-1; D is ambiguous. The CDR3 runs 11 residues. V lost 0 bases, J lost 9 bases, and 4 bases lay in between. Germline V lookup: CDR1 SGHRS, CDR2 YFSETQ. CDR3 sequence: CASSLATEQFF. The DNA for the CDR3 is TGCGCCAGCAGCTTGGCGACTGAGCAGTTCTTC.

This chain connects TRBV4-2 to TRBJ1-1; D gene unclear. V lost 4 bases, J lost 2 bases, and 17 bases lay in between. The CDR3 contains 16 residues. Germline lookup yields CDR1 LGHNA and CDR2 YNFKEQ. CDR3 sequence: CASSPPPGGPNTEAFF. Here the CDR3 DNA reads TGTGCCAGCAGCCCCCCCCCGGGTGGGCCAAACACTGAAGCTTTCTTT.

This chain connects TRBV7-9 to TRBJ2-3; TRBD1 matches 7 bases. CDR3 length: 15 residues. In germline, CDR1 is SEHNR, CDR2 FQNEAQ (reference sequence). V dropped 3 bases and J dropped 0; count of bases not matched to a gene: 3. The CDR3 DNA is TGTGCCAGCAGCTTTGGGGGACAGAGCACAGATACGCAGTATTTT. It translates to CASSFGGQSTDTQYF.

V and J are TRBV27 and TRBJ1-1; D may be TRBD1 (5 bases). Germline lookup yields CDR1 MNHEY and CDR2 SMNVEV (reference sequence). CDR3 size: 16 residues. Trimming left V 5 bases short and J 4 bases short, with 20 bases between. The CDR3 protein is CASSAGTLRKSTEAFF. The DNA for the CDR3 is TGTGCCAGCAGTGCGGGGACTCTTAGGAAGAGCACTGAAGCTTTCTTT.

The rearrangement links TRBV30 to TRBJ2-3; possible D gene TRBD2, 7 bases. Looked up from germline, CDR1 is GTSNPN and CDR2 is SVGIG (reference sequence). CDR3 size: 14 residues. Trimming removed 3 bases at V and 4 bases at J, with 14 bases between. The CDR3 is CAWRGGGTADTQYF. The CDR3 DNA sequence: TGTGCCTGGAGAGGGGGGGGCACTGCAGATACGCAGTATTTT.

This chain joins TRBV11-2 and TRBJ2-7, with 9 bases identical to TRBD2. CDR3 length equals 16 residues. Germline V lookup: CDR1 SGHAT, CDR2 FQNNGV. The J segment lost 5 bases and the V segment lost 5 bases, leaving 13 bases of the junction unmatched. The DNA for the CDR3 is TGTGCCAGCAGCACCCGTTGGAGCGGGAGGAGGAACGAGCAGTACTTC. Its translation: CASSTRWSGRRNEQYF.

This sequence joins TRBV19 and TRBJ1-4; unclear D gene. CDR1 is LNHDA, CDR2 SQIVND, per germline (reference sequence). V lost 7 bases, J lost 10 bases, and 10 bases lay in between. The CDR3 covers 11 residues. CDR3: CASKEYGKLFF. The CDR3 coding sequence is TGTGCCAGTAAGGAGTATGGAAAACTGTTTTTT.

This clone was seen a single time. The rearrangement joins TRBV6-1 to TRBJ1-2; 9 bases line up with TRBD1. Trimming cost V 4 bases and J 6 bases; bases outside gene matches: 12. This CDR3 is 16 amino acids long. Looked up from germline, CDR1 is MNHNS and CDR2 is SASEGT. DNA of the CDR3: TGTGCCAGCAGTGTCCAACCGGGACAGGGAAGTAATGGCTACACCTTC. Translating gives CASSVQPGQGSNGYTF.

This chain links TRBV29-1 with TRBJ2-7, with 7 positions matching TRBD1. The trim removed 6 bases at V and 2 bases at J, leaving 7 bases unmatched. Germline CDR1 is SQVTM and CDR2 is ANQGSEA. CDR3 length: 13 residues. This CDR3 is CSVSRQGPYEQYF. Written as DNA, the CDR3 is TGCAGCGTCTCCCGACAGGGCCCCTACGAGCAGTACTTC.

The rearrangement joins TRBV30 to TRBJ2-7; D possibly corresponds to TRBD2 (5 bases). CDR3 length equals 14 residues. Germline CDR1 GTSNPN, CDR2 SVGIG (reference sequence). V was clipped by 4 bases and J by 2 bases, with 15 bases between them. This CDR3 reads CAWTAGVSTYEQYF. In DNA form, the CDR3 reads TGTGCCTGGACCGCCGGGGTTTCCACCTACGAGCAGTACTTC.

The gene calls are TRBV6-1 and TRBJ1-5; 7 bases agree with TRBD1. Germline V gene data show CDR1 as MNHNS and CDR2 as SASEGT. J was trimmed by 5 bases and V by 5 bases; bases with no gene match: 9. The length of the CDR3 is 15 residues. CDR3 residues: CASSRRQGDDQPQHF. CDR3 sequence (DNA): TGTGCCAGCAGTCGACGACAGGGCGATGATCAGCCCCAGCATTTT.

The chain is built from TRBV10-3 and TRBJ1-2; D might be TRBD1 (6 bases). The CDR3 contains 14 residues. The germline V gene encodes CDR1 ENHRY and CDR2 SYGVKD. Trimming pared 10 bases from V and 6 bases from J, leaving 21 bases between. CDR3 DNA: TGTGCCAGTAATAATCAGCCTGGGGGGCATGGCTACACCTTC. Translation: CASNNQPGGHGYTF.

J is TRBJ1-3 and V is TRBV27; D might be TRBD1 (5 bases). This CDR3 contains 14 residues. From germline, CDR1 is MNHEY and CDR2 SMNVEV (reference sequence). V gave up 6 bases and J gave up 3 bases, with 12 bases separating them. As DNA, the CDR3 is TGTGCCAGCAGGGGGGGATTACATGGAAACACCATATATTTT. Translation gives CASRGGLHGNTIYF.

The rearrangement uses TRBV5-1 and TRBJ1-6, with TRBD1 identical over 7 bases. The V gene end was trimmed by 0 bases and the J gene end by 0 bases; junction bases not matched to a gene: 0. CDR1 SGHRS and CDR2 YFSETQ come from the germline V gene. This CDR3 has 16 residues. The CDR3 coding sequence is TGCGCCAGCAGCTTGGACAGGGGCTCCTATAATTCACCCCTCCACTTT. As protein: CASSLDRGSYNSPLHF.

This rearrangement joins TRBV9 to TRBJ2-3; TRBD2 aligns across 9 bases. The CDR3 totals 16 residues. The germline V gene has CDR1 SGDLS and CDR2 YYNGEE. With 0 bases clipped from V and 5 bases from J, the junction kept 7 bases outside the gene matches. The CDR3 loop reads CASSVGAGGPGDTQYF. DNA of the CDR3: TGTGCCAGCAGCGTAGGCGCGGGAGGGCCGGGAGATACGCAGTATTTT.

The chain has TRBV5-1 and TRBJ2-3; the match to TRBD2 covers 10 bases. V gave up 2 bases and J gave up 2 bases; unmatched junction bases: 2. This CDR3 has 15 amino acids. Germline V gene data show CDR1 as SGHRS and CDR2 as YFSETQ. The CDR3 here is CASSFSGGITDTQYF. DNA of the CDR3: TGCGCCAGCAGCTTTAGCGGGGGGATCACAGATACGCAGTATTTT.